This is a list of T cell receptor beta chains from one sample in a study of human thymus T cells. Profiled with immunoSEQ multiplex PCR; TCRdb holds only in-frame clones, not every one. The sample shows fewer than 85,000 clones, about 95% of them seen only once. Specimen: thymus tissue. These receptor sequences come from a girl less than two years old with a congenital heart defect but otherwise immunologically healthy. The CDR3 runs from the conserved cysteine through the conserved F or W. The order of the fields is clone size, J gene, D gene, V gene, CDR3 DNA, CDR3 protein. The D gene is left open where the match is weak. Part of the rows lack a size; the others show once, few, many or a class for expanded clones.

size: -
J: TRBJ2-3
D: TRBD2
V: TRBV27
DNA: TGTGCCAGCTCCAAACCGGGACTAGCGAAGGATACGCAGTATTTT
CDR3: CASSKPGLAKDTQYF

size: -
J: TRBJ1-2
D: -
V: TRBV7-9
DNA: TGTGCCAGCAGCTTAGTATCTGGAGCGACGGATAACTATGGCTACACCTTC
CDR3: CASSLVSGATDNYGYTF

size: -
J: TRBJ1-2
D: -
V: TRBV30
DNA: TGTGCCTGGAGTGTACGTAGGGACTATGGCTACACCTTC
CDR3: CAWSVRRDYGYTF

size: -
J: TRBJ1-5
D: TRBD1
V: TRBV28
DNA: TGTGCCAGCAGTTTAGAGACAGGGTCGGGTCAGCCCCAGCATTTT
CDR3: CASSLETGSGQPQHF

size: -
J: TRBJ1-4
D: -
V: TRBV14
DNA: TGTGCCAGCAGCCAAGTAAGGGGGGCCTGGGAAAAACTGTTTTTT
CDR3: CASSQVRGAWEKLFF

size: -
J: TRBJ2-6
D: -
V: TRBV6-6
DNA: TGTGCCAGCAGTACCATGCGGGGGGCCAACGTCCTGACTTTC
CDR3: CASSTMRGANVLTF

size: -
J: TRBJ2-1
D: TRBD1
V: TRBV6-1
DNA: TGTGCCAGCAAGGACAGGGCCAAGGATGAGCAGTTCTTC
CDR3: CASKDRAKDEQFF

size: few
J: TRBJ2-7
D: -
V: TRBV4-2
DNA: TGTGCCAGCAGCCCCGATCGCGCAGGGTTGTCCTACGAGCAGTACTTC
CDR3: CASSPDRAGLSYEQYF

size: -
J: TRBJ2-3
D: TRBD2
V: TRBV5-1
DNA: TGCGCCAGCAAGGTCCGGACTAGAGAGGGGGATACGCAGTATTTT
CDR3: CASKVRTREGDTQYF

size: -
J: TRBJ1-5
D: -
V: TRBV6-1
DNA: TGTGCCAGCAGTGAATCTCATCAGGGGATCAATCAGCCCCAGCATTTT
CDR3: CASSESHQGINQPQHF

size: -
J: TRBJ2-1
D: -
V: TRBV6-6
DNA: TGTGCCAGCAGTCTTCGCTCATACAATGAGCAGTTCTTC
CDR3: CASSLRSYNEQFF

size: -
J: TRBJ1-1
D: -
V: TRBV25-1
DNA: TGTGCCAGCAGTGAACCAGGGATCGGCACTGAAGCTTTCTTT
CDR3: CASSEPGIGTEAFF

size: -
J: TRBJ2-3
D: -
V: TRBV9
DNA: TGTGCCAGCAGCTCCATAGCGGCTAGCACAGATACGCAGTATTTT
CDR3: CASSSIAASTDTQYF

size: few
J: TRBJ2-2
D: -
V: TRBV27
DNA: TGTGCCAGCAGGGAAGGAAATACGGGACCCCTGAACACCGGGGAGCTGTTTTTT
CDR3: CASREGNTGPLNTGELFF

size: -
J: TRBJ1-2
D: -
V: TRBV5-1
DNA: TGCGCCAGCAGCCGGGGCGACTATGGCTACACCTTC
CDR3: CASSRGDYGYTF

size: -
J: TRBJ2-2
D: -
V: TRBV4-1
DNA: TGCGCCAGCAGCCAAGATCCGGGACCCGGGGAGCTGTTTTTT
CDR3: CASSQDPGPGELFF

size: -
J: TRBJ2-5
D: TRBD1
V: TRBV5-1
DNA: TGCGCCAGCGGACAGGGACAGCAGACCCAGTACTTC
CDR3: CASGQGQQTQYF

size: -
J: TRBJ1-1
D: -
V: TRBV7-9
DNA: TGTGCCAGCAGCTTAACTGAGGGGAGGTACACTGAAGCTTTCTTT
CDR3: CASSLTEGRYTEAFF

size: -
J: TRBJ2-2
D: -
V: TRBV19
DNA: TGTGCCAGTAGTACCCTCTTCGGGGAGCTGTTTTTT
CDR3: CASSTLFGELFF

size: -
J: TRBJ1-5
D: -
V: TRBV5-6
DNA: TGTGCCAGCAGCCCCTCCTCGAGGCAGGGGTACAATCAGCCCCAGCATTTT
CDR3: CASSPSSRQGYNQPQHF

size: -
J: TRBJ1-2
D: -
V: TRBV19
DNA: TGTGCCAGTAGCCTAACGGGGTCACCAGGAGCTAACTATGGCTACACCTTC
CDR3: CASSLTGSPGANYGYTF

size: -
J: TRBJ2-2
D: TRBD1
V: TRBV18
DNA: TGTGCCAGCTCACCCCTGGACAGGGAGTACACCGGGGAGCTGTTTTTT
CDR3: CASSPLDREYTGELFF

size: -
J: TRBJ1-5
D: -
V: TRBV5-1
DNA: TGCGCCAGCAGCTTGGATGACAGGATAGAGCAGCCCCAGCATTTT
CDR3: CASSLDDRIEQPQHF

size: -
J: TRBJ2-1
D: TRBD1
V: TRBV29-1
DNA: TGCAGCGTTGCGAACCTCCCGGGACAGGGGTACAATGAGCAGTTCTTC
CDR3: CSVANLPGQGYNEQFF

size: -
J: TRBJ1-4
D: -
V: TRBV6-1
DNA: TGTGCCAGCAACCGGCAGGGGAATGAAAAACTGTTTTTT
CDR3: CASNRQGNEKLFF

size: -
J: TRBJ1-5
D: -
V: TRBV7-7
DNA: TGTGCCAGCAGGAGGAAGGTCAATCAGCCCCAGCATTTT
CDR3: CASRRKVNQPQHF

size: -
J: TRBJ2-5
D: -
V: TRBV12-5
DNA: TGTGCTAGTGGTTTGGCCCCCCTAGAGGGCCAGTACTTC
CDR3: CASGLAPLEGQYF

size: -
J: TRBJ2-3
D: TRBD2
V: TRBV7-3
DNA: TGTGCCAGCAGCTTAAAGGCGGGAGGCTATACGCAGTATTTT
CDR3: CASSLKAGGYTQYF

size: -
J: TRBJ2-5
D: TRBD2
V: TRBV7-6
DNA: TGTGCCAGCAGCTTTCAGACTGGGACTAGAAAGGGCGGGGAGACCCAGTACTTC
CDR3: CASSFQTGTRKGGETQYF

size: once
J: TRBJ2-4
D: -
V: TRBV19
DNA: TGTGCCAGTACGGGGGCGGGAGTAAGGGACATTCAGTACTTC
CDR3: CASTGAGVRDIQYF

size: -
J: TRBJ1-1
D: -
V: TRBV27
DNA: TGTGCCAGCAGTCAAAAGGGGAGGGGGATGACTGAAGCTTTCTTT
CDR3: CASSQKGRGMTEAFF

size: -
J: TRBJ2-7
D: TRBD1
V: TRBV7-9
DNA: TGTGCCAGCAGCGCAGCCGGGACAGGGGCCGACGAGCAGTACTTC
CDR3: CASSAAGTGADEQYF

size: -
J: TRBJ2-7
D: TRBD1
V: TRBV10-1
DNA: TGCGCCAAGACACAGGGGACCCCCTACGAGCAGTACTTC
CDR3: CAKTQGTPYEQYF

size: -
J: TRBJ2-5
D: -
V: TRBV21-1
DNA: TGTGCCAGCAGCAAAGTCCCTTCTCACAGGGTCGGAGAGACCCAGTACTTC
CDR3: CASSKVPSHRVGETQYF

size: -
J: TRBJ1-2
D: -
V: TRBV7-7
DNA: TGTGCTAGCAGCTTAGGGGGGGGGTCCCGCTATGGCTACACCTTC
CDR3: CASSLGGGSRYGYTF

size: -
J: TRBJ2-1
D: -
V: TRBV9
DNA: TGTGCCAGCAGCGTAGACGGGGTCCCCTACAATGAGCAGTTCTTC
CDR3: CASSVDGVPYNEQFF

size: -
J: TRBJ2-3
D: TRBD2
V: TRBV5-1
DNA: TGCGCCAGCAGCTTGGGGAATACTAGCGGAGGAAGCACAGATACGCAGTATTTT
CDR3: CASSLGNTSGGSTDTQYF

size: -
J: TRBJ2-1
D: TRBD2
V: TRBV27
DNA: TGTGCCAGCAGTTTTGAGTCTAGCGGGCGGATCTACAATGAGCAGTTCTTC
CDR3: CASSFESSGRIYNEQFF

size: -
J: TRBJ2-5
D: TRBD2
V: TRBV19
DNA: TGTGCCAGTAGTAGCCGGGCTGCCCATTCCGAGACTAGCGGGAAAGGGGCCCAAGAGACCCAGTACTTC
CDR3: CASSSRAAHSETSGKGAQETQYF